This record looks at one TCR beta chain sequence and its context. No antigen is known for it. These data belong to a study of cytomegalovirus exposure and HLA in healthy donors. Overall study results and limits: Later analysis identified 15,000 to 20,000 TCR beta sequences associated with HLA alleles, using a false discovery rate threshold of 0.05.

It was with 60 Vbeta and 13 Jbeta primers that the PCR ran. Sequencing used immunoSEQ multiplex PCR; TCRdb keeps in-frame clones, though not all of them. The sample yields under 70,000 clones, 65% to 85% seen once. This CDR3 has 13 amino acids. The germline V gene has CDR1 SGHDT and CDR2 YYEEEE. Donors showed nominal health when sampled, although they likely had unrecorded immune exposures. J is TRBJ2-5 and V is TRBV5-6; D may be TRBD1 (6 bases). The J call may be in error: the DNA end matches TRBJ2-7 better. Sequences were obtained from PBMCs. This receptor was taken from a female donor in good health and CMV-seronegative. The CDR3 here is CASTTGISYEQYF. The DNA for the CDR3 is TGTGCCAGCACAACAGGGATCTCCTACGAGCAGTACTTC.